This TCR beta chain was obtained from a study of blood T cells in healthy people across ages (dated by TCRdb to about 2015). Broadly, across the study: In model experiments, roughly one uniquely barcoded TCR beta cDNA molecule per two T cells was captured by template switching. The donors were split into four age groups: young (average around 15 years), middle-aged (nearly 40), aged (more than 60) and long-lived (approximately 89). Two additional independent replicas of 1 million unique cDNA reads from the same blood draw were analyzed for two donors (one aged 18 to 30 and one aged 80 or older). To track age-related changes in TCR beta repertoire diversity, the study relied on deep sequencing normalized with unique cDNA molecular identifiers. Results and caveats for the whole study, not just this receptor: As age increased, observed TCR beta diversity per million T cells dropped in a roughly linear way, and a significant reduction was already evident by age about 40. Compared with the aged group, more naive CD4+ T cells, fewer expanded clones and increased TCR diversity were shown by the long-lived group, suggesting age selection. Because the CMV infection status of the donors was unknown, age-related changes in expanded clonotypes may potentially have been confounded. Estimates of total diversity based on one million sequenced T cells were considered lower bounds and underestimates. Conclusive comparison of naive and antigen-experienced compartments was prevented by the profiling of bulk unsorted PBMCs. There was a strong correlation between observed TCR beta diversity and the percentage of naive T cells measured by flow cytometry.

Only a few counts were recorded for this clonotype. Its antigen is still unknown. It has no much larger one-base neighbor in the sample; base qualities were not kept. The library was obtained by 5' RACE. The run used an Illumina HiSeq 2500. A second about 7 to 12 cycle PCR used a sample-barcoded 5' primer and a J-beta primer mix. Each TCR beta cDNA molecule received a unique molecular identifier from a template-switch 5' adaptor carrying 12 random nucleotides. Each sample yielded at least 3 million CDR3-containing paired-end reads. First-strand cDNA synthesis was performed from all RNA using the Mint cDNA synthesis kit, with priming by a TRBC-specific oligonucleotide. After uracil-DNA glycosylase treatment, a first 18-cycle PCR used universal primers M1SS and BC2_uni_R on all cDNA. As for the original processing: For normalization, 1 million high-quality reads, each with a distinct molecular identifier, were randomly selected from each sample. Reads sharing molecular identifiers were discarded rather than binned into consensus sequences. MiTCR, set to a Q25 quality threshold and the strictest error-elimination algorithm, was used for CDR3 identification, clonotype clustering and error correction. A nonparametric unseen species model using Euler transformation provided a lower-bound estimate of total TCR beta diversity. TCRdb reran the public reads through fastp at Q25 and MiXCR, keeping productive beta chains. All rows with the same CDR3 protein become a single entry with the most common DNA and genes. These V and J calls originate from TCRdb's pipeline instead of the authors' own analysis. The sample table holds 700,000 to 900,000 distinct CDR3 sequences, of which roughly 26% were seen once. The ten largest clonotypes hold under 3% of the sample.

The donors were roughly 40 Caucasian individuals from Russia, aged roughly 6 to 90 years, who were systemically healthy. Each donor gave about 9.2 milliliters of peripheral blood, drawn into EDTA-treated Vacutainer tubes. Ficoll-Paque density-gradient centrifugation was used to isolate PBMCs, with at least 7 million per sample. Trizol reagent was used to extract total RNA from the PBMCs, yielding at least 5.5 micrograms per sample. The percentages of naive CD45RAhigh/CD27high T cells were determined by flow cytometry on a PBMC aliquot from every donor. The CDR3 sequence holds 13 residues, the cysteine and phenylalanine included. Only the CDR3 DNA is retained, 39 bases long and in frame from the first base. Trimming removed 0 bases from V and 6 bases from J, leaving 9 bases between the germline ends. CDR1 and CDR2 are drawn from the germline V gene: WSHSY, SAAADI. These same records also appear under a second study, on T cells of mothers and their children. As that second study puts it: Donors were nine systemically healthy Caucasian individuals: three mothers and their six children. cDNA synthesis used all of the extracted RNA, with approximately 1.4 ug of RNA in each 15 ul reaction. In the second PCR, the M1S primer introduced both the sample barcodes and 2-4 random nucleotides. Each mother yielded over 8.5 million TCR beta CDR3 reads and each child 2.5 million to 3 million reads. Thymic selection similarly shapes TCR recombination output in related and unrelated pairs, with minor effect from inherited differences. Related mother-child pairs always showed normalized repertoire overlap that was slightly higher than in unrelated mother-child pairs, though the difference was never significant. No persistent microchimeric T cell clones were detected, at a sensitivity of roughly 93 clones per million clonotypes. In the study, deep NGS was used to compare the TCR beta repertoires of mothers and children, and features distinguishing related mother-child pairs from unrelated individuals were sought. On average, the children were about 12 +/- 4 years old, while the mothers were roughly 40 +/- 4 years old. Libraries were sequenced on Illumina HiSeq 2000 with 100+100 nt paired-end reads after adapter ligation with NEBNext reagents. To avoid cross-contamination, the mother libraries and the child libraries were prepared a month apart and sequenced in separate runs. Between roughly 450,000 and 2,000,000 distinct TCR beta clonotypes were identified per donor. Naive TCR beta clonotypes were estimated from low-frequency clonotypes matched to each donor's FACS-determined naive share, without sorting.

This receptor was taken from a boy aged 10-17 years in good health. Sequencing used blood. In this chain, TRBV10-2 is recombined with TRBJ2-7; the D segment could be TRBD1, given 5 matching bases. CDR3 region: CASSESGRVEQYF. The nucleotide sequence is given as TGCGCCAGCAGTGAGTCAGGCAGGGTCGAGCAGTACTTC.